The 27 T cell receptor beta chains given below trace back to one sample, sequenced in a study of CD8+ T cells in alopecia areata. Extracted from the samples, RNA was reverse transcribed into cDNA to serve as the sequencing template. Sequenced by immunoSEQ multiplex PCR; TCRdb stores in-frame clones only, minus some. Of approximately 100,000 clones detected, 55% to 75% appear once; the ten largest clones hold over 15%. The treatment denotes: oral pan-JAK inhibitor, 5-10 mg twice daily. Sequencing used CD8+ T cells sorted from blood, obtained at approximately week 55, from a patient treated with tofacitinib. These receptors were collected from a human donor with alopecia areata.

Comments on this clone: The junction departs from germline at one end; a sequencing error may be responsible. The chain recombines TRBV7-7 with TRBJ2-3; D is perhaps TRBD2 (6 bases). The CDR3 is 13 amino acids. Germline CDR1 and CDR2: SSHAT and FNYEAQ (reference sequence). As DNA, the CDR3 is TGTGCTAGCAGCTTAGCGGTCACAGATACGCAGTATTTT. Amino acid sequence: CASSLAVTDTQYF. The full variable domain, its missing parts supplied by reference TRBV7-7 and TRBJ2-3, is GAGVSQSPRYKVTKRGQDVTLRCDPISSHATLYWYQQALGQGPEFLTYFNYEAQPDKSGLPSDRFSAERPEGSISTLTIQRTEQRDSAMYRCASSLAVTDTQYFGPGTRLTVL.

The rearrangement joins TRBV7-9 to TRBJ2-1; 7 bases match TRBD1. The CDR3 consists of 12 residues. Germline V gene data show CDR1 as SEHNR and CDR2 as FQNEAQ (reference sequence). J lost 8 bases, V lost 5 bases, and 3 bases had no gene match. CDR3 sequence reads: CASSRQGDEQFF. CDR3 DNA sequence: TGTGCCAGCAGCAGACAGGGCGATGAGCAGTTCTTC.

This clone was seen a single time. The CDR3: CASSHSGGAGEQFF. The CDR3 nucleotides read TGTGCCAGCAGTCATAGCGGGGGGGCTGGTGAGCAGTTCTTC. The chain carries TRBV27 and TRBJ2-1; 11 positions match TRBD2. The ends lost 5 bases at V and 9 bases at J; junction bases unmatched: 6. From germline, CDR1 is MNHEY and CDR2 SMNVEV (reference sequence). This CDR3 is built from 14 residues.

The rearrangement uses TRBV19 and TRBJ2-7; 10 bases are a match to TRBD2. The CDR3 runs 14 residues. Germline CDR1 is LNHDA and CDR2 is SQIVND (reference sequence). With V trimmed by 3 bases and J by 4 bases, 3 bases remained unmatched. DNA of the CDR3: TGTGCCAGTAGTATGGCTAGCGGGAGTTACGAGCAGTACTTC. Translated, it gives CASSMASGSYEQYF.

In this sample, this clone turned up a few times. CDR3 in DNA: TGTGCCAGCAGCTCACTAGCGTCCGACTACGAGCAGTACTTC. It translates to CASSSLASDYEQYF. V usage is TRBV9 and J usage is TRBJ2-7; 7 positions agree with TRBD2. This CDR3 is built from 14 residues. Germline V gene data show CDR1 as SGDLS and CDR2 as YYNGEE. The V and J ends lost 4 bases and 3 bases, in that order; junction bases with no gene match: 7.

The chain joins TRBV18 to TRBJ1-1; maybe TRBD1 (6 bases). CDR1 is KGHSH and CDR2 is LQKENI in the germline V gene. Trimming removed 6 bases at V and 3 bases at J, with 20 bases between. CDR3 length: 16 residues. The CDR3 reads CASSLGGLGADTEAFF. For the CDR3, the DNA is TGTGCCAGCTCGCTAGGCGGACTGGGGGCGGACACTGAAGCTTTCTTT.

On this clone itself: Other DNA sequences in the sample encode the same CDR3. The rearrangement uses TRBV11-2 and TRBJ2-2; D gene uncertain. This CDR3 is built from 12 residues. Germline CDR1 SGHAT, CDR2 FQNNGV. Trimming left V 4 bases short and J 2 bases short, with 2 bases between. In DNA form, the CDR3 reads TGTGCCAGCAGCTCTAACACCGGGGAGCTGTTTTTT. It translates to CASSSNTGELFF.

This clone occurred a few times. This rearrangement joins TRBV5-6 to TRBJ2-1; D gene uncertain. Germline V gene data show CDR1 as SGHDT and CDR2 as YYEEEE. The CDR3 has 13 amino acids. V was clipped by 0 bases and J by 8 bases, with 9 bases between them. DNA of the CDR3: TGTGCCAGCAGCTTGGGGGGTCGGCATGAGCAGTTCTTC. Translated: CASSLGGRHEQFF.

The CDR3: CASSLWANTGELFF. The CDR3 region has the DNA TGTGCCAGCAGTTTGTGGGCGAACACCGGGGAGCTGTTTTTT. The V and J genes are TRBV27 and TRBJ2-2; D is unclear. Germline V gene lookup returns CDR1 MNHEY and CDR2 SMNVEV (reference sequence). Trimming left V 3 bases short and J 0 bases short, with 5 bases between. CDR3 size: 14 residues.

The rearrangement joins TRBV6-1 to TRBJ2-7; the D is unclear. Trimming pared 3 bases from V and 6 bases from J, leaving 6 bases between. There are 11 residues in the CDR3. Germline CDR1 is MNHNS and CDR2 is SASEGT. The CDR3 sequence: CASSETGEQYF. Written as DNA, the CDR3 is TGTGCCAGCAGTGAGACGGGCGAGCAGTACTTC.

This CDR3 reads CASSQGQGYGYTF. The CDR3 DNA reads TGCGCCAGCAGCCAAGGACAGGGCTATGGCTACACCTTC. V and J are TRBV4-1 and TRBJ1-2; 7 positions agree with TRBD1. V shed 1 base, J shed 4 bases, and the junction held 0 bases outside the gene matches. The CDR3 runs to 13 residues. Germline CDR1 reads MGHRA; CDR2 reads YSYEKL.

This chain connects TRBV5-6 to TRBJ2-1; D gene uncertain. Germline V gene sequence: CDR1 SGHDT, CDR2 YYEEEE. The length of the CDR3 is 14 residues. Trimming removed 2 bases from V and 1 base from J, with 7 bases in between. CDR3 loop: CASSLMSSYNEQFF. For the CDR3, the DNA is TGTGCCAGCAGCTTAATGTCGTCCTACAATGAGCAGTTCTTC.

J is TRBJ1-2 and V is TRBV6-6; D perhaps matches TRBD1 (5 bases). Trimming stripped 2 bases from V and 6 bases from J, with 16 bases between. Germline values: CDR1 MNHNY, CDR2 SVGAGI (reference sequence). This CDR3 region has 15 residues. The CDR3 here is CASSYIPGGIDGYTF. The DNA of the CDR3 is TGTGCCAGCAGTTACATCCCGGGGGGGATTGATGGCTACACCTTC.

This clone has more than one count but fewer than ten. The genes are TRBV20-1 and TRBJ1-1; D is ambiguous. With 0 bases removed from V and 9 bases from J, the gap between germline ends came to 8 bases. The CDR3 spans 11 residues. The germline gives CDR1 DFQATT, CDR2 SNEGSKA (reference sequence). The CDR3 region is CSARDYVQAFF. The CDR3 DNA sequence: TGCAGTGCTAGAGATTACGTTCAAGCTTTCTTT.

The V and J genes are TRBV5-1 and TRBJ2-3; TRBD1 or TRBD2 may be the D gene (5 bases each). V was pared by 2 bases and J by 3 bases, with 19 bases between. Germline CDR1 is SGHRS and CDR2 is YFSETQ. There are 17 residues in the CDR3. For the CDR3, the DNA is TGCGCCAGCAGCTTTGACCAACCCTCGGGACCAACAGATACGCAGTATTTT. Its protein is CASSFDQPSGPTDTQYF.

The V gene is TRBV6-1, the J gene TRBJ2-7, with no clear D. The germline V and J ends were trimmed by 6 bases and 5 bases, with 11 bases remaining between them. Germline-derived CDR1 and CDR2 are MNHNS and SASEGT. The CDR3 is 12 residues long. CDR3 nucleotide sequence: TGTGCCAGCAGGGCGAGTTCGGACGAGCAGTACTTC. Protein: CASRASSDEQYF.

The chain has TRBV13 and TRBJ2-7, with 15 nucleotides matching TRBD2. Losses at the gene ends were 5 bases for V and 4 bases for J; bases not matched to a gene: 6. The CDR3 consists of 16 residues. Germline V gives CDR1 PRHDT, CDR2 FYEKMQ (reference sequence). The CDR3 region has the DNA TGTGCCAGCAGCCCGGGGACTAGCGGGGGGTCGTACGAGCAGTACTTC. This encodes CASSPGTSGGSYEQYF.

This clone appeared a few times. One end of the junction is discordant with germline, which a read error may explain. The chain has TRBV6-6 and TRBJ2-1, with D perhaps TRBD1 or TRBD2 (6 bases each). This CDR3 has 15 residues. The V gene's germline CDR1 is MNHNY and CDR2 SVGAGI (reference sequence). In nucleotides, the CDR3 is TGTGCCAGCAGTTACGGGGGGCCGGCCTACATTGAGCAGTTCTTC. Its protein is CASSYGGPAYIEQFF.

This chain links TRBV19 with TRBJ2-5; a weak D match, TRBD2 (7 bases). Germline CDR1 reads LNHDA; CDR2 reads SQIVND (reference sequence). Trimming pared 3 bases from V and 5 bases from J, leaving 16 bases between. The CDR3 has 15 amino acids. CDR3 sequence: CASSIAGGPGETQYF. CDR3 sequence (DNA): TGTGCCAGTAGTATCGCCGGGGGGCCTGGGGAGACCCAGTACTTC.

The J gene is TRBJ2-7, the V gene TRBV27; no definite D call. The germline V gene has CDR1 MNHEY and CDR2 SMNVEV (reference sequence). Trimming stripped 2 bases from V and 2 bases from J, with 10 bases between. CDR3 length: 14 amino acids. In DNA, the CDR3 is TGTGCCAGCAGTTTAGAACCGGGTCCCTACGAGCAGTACTTC. Its protein product is CASSLEPGPYEQYF.

This clone was recorded a few times. The chain joins TRBV2 to TRBJ2-1; tentatively, D is TRBD1 or TRBD2 (5 bases each). From germline, CDR1 is SNHLY and CDR2 FYNNEI. The CDR3 runs 12 residues. CDR3 residues: CETVGEYNEQFF. For the CDR3, the DNA is TGTGAGACCGTGGGGGAATACAATGAGCAGTTCTTC.

The genes are TRBV30 and TRBJ1-5, with TRBD1 as a possible D gene (5 bases). Per the germline V gene, CDR1 is GTSNPN and CDR2 is SVGIG (reference sequence). CDR3 length: 17 residues. V lost 2 bases and J 2 bases, leaving 19 bases between the germline ends. The CDR3 coding sequence is TGTGCCTGGAGTATACCGACGGGGGGTTTTGGCAATCAGCCCCAGCATTTT. It yields the protein CAWSIPTGGFGNQPQHF.

The genes are TRBV13 and TRBJ2-7; a weak D match, TRBD2 (6 bases). CDR1 PRHDT and CDR2 FYEKMQ come from the germline V gene (reference sequence). The CDR3 length is 11 residues. V lost 4 bases and J 7 bases, leaving 8 bases between the germline ends. In nucleotides, the CDR3 is TGTGCCAGCAGCTCCGGGGGAGAGCAGTACTTC. It encodes CASSSGGEQYF.

V and J are TRBV30 and TRBJ1-2; TRBD1 agrees at 8 bases. The V segment lost 3 bases and the J segment 7 bases; nucleotides outside the gene matches: 4. From germline, CDR1 is GTSNPN and CDR2 SVGIG (reference sequence). The CDR3 sequence is 12 residues long. The CDR3 DNA reads TGTGCCTGGAGCCGGGACAGGCCTGGCTACACCTTC. Protein product: CAWSRDRPGYTF.

The CDR3 DNA is TGCAGTGCTAGTAGGCACAATGAGCAGTTCTTC. Protein product: CSASRHNEQFF. The chain combines TRBV20-1 with TRBJ2-1; no firm D call. Trimming removed 3 bases at V and 5 bases at J, with 5 bases between. This CDR3 spans 11 amino acids. CDR1 is DFQATT and CDR2 is SNEGSKA in the germline V gene (reference sequence).

Here the CDR3 reads CASSLRADYNEQFF. The CDR3 DNA sequence: TGTGCCAGCAGTCTCCGGGCTGACTACAATGAGCAGTTCTTC. V and J are TRBV11-2 and TRBJ2-1, with unresolved D. The CDR3 is made up of 14 amino acids. Trimming took off 6 bases at V and 3 bases at J, with 12 bases between the two ends. Germline V gene data show CDR1 as SGHAT and CDR2 as FQNNGV. The full variable domain, rest sourced from reference TRBV11-2 and TRBJ2-1, is EAGVAQSPRYKIIEKRQSVAFWCNPISGHATLYWYQQILGQGPKLLIQFQNNGVVDDSQLPKDRFSAERLKGVDSTLKIQPAKLEDSAVYLCASSLRADYNEQFFGPGTRLTVL.

This chain uses TRBV5-1 with TRBJ2-2; D perhaps matches TRBD1 (6 bases). V gave up 0 bases and J gave up 4 bases, with 10 bases separating them. This CDR3 is built from 15 residues. Germline V lookup: CDR1 SGHRS, CDR2 YFSETQ. The CDR3 DNA reads as TGCGCCAGCAGCTTGGGGCAGGGGATCACCGGGGAGCTGTTTTTT. This translates into CASSLGQGITGELFF.